This T cell receptor beta chain was captured in a study of blood T cell repertoires in COVID-19 (dated by TCRdb to about 2020). Context from the whole study: Samples covering the acute and convalescent phases of COVID-19 were provided by collaborators in the United States, Italy and Spain. The repertoires were released in a freely available public database meant as a resource for research on the immune response to SARS-CoV-2. The dataset comprised deeply sampled blood TCRbeta repertoires from subjects exposed to, actively infected with, or recovered from COVID-19. The prospective study material was composed of cDNA or gDNA derived from T cells, B-cell-depleted T cells, or PBMCs. The samples were drawn from two sources: the first 160 participants of the ongoing ImmuneRACE study, and 1,200 or so subjects contributed by 6 global collaborators. The sample metadata nearly always contained a de-identified subject ID, COVID-19 status, age in years and sex. HLA class I and class II types, where available, came from metadata supplied by the sample provider rather than from assay-based typing. Broader findings and caveats from the paper: Clinical and demographic metadata were provided uncurated, with the amount varying by source and participant.

As for this clone: Its antigen is not yet known. No qualities accompany the bases; no much larger clone lies one base away.

Participants in the prospective study were enrolled through a virtual design, were aged about 18 to 90 years, and lived in roughly 24 United States geographic areas. In the prospective study, cohorts were assigned on the basis of participant-reported clinical history obtained from a screening survey and a study questionnaire. ImmuneRACE Cohort 3 recovered participants were defined by two consecutive negative NP/OP PCR tests, healthcare professional clearance, or symptom resolution. Mobile phlebotomists in the prospective study collected whole blood, serum and a nasopharyngeal or oropharyngeal swab from every participant. Participants in the prospective study had the option to provide additional blood draws and questionnaires over a roughly 2-month period. Before DNA extraction, blood samples from the prospective study were shipped at room temperature or frozen. TCRbeta CDR3 regions were amplified from genomic DNA by means of the immunoSEQ Assay, a bias-controlled multiplex PCR. The original pipeline was this. The number of nucleated cells in each sample was estimated by amplification of reference gene primers within the assay. To quantify the absolute abundance of each unique TCRbeta CDR3 rearrangement, sequence reads were collapsed and filtered. For each sample, productive Simpson clonality was calculated by taking the square root of Simpson's diversity index across productive rearrangements. Entries here come from immuneACCESS through TCRdb and include only in-frame sequences with V and J called. Some clones fail to appear in such tables; in the studies checked, an unresolved V gene covers under half of the shortfall, and the cause of the remainder is unknown. That table is the source of V, J and clone size, and D and trimming were worked out from the DNA. The sample profile shows 150,000 to 180,000 clones; about 88% of them were found once. The ten largest clones capture around 7.8% of the sample.

V loses 4 bases at its end and J loses 0 bases; junction bases beyond the gene matches: 4. CDR1 and CDR2, looked up from the germline V gene, are SGHAT and FQNNGV. The CDR3 starts with the cysteine, ends with the phenylalanine, and has 15 residues. Only CDR3 DNA remains: 45 bases, in frame from the first base. This sequence was found in a man between 45 and 60 years old who had recovered from COVID-19. The chain is made from TRBV11-2 and TRBJ2-7, and TRBD1 aligns with 9 junction nucleotides. The material sequenced was PBMCs or T cells enriched from blood (not recorded which). For the CDR3, the sequence is CASSYDRGSSYEQYF. The nucleotide sequence reads as follows: TGTGCCAGCAGCTACGACAGGGGGTCCTCCTACGAGCAGTACTTC. With all but the CDR3 taken from the reference TRBV11-2 and TRBJ2-7 genes, the full variable domain is: EAGVAQSPRYKIIEKRQSVAFWCNPISGHATLYWYQQILGQGPKLLIQFQNNGVVDDSQLPKDRFSAERLKGVDSTLKIQPAKLEDSAVYLCASSYDRGSSYEQYFGPGTRLTVT.